The present T cell receptor (beta chain) was sequenced within a study of kidney transplant recipient with SARS-CoV-2 infection. The CDR3 sequence is 11 residues long. One entry per CDR3 protein results from TCRdb running MiXCR on the reads. The table shows fewer than 250,000 distinct CDR3 sequences, with more than 25% occurring only once. This clonotype has at least ten counts. Specimen: a blood sample, collected at baseline and on roughly day 110 from a kidney transplant recipient. This TCR was sampled from a young adult male patient who had COVID-19 and was a kidney transplant recipient. Some T cells may be graft donor cells. V gene TRBV3-2 combines with J gene TRBJ2-5. TRBV3-2 is shown as a pseudogene. The CDR3 DNA follows: TGTGCCAGCAGCCAAACAGAGACCCAGTACTTC. This gives the protein CASSQTETQYF.